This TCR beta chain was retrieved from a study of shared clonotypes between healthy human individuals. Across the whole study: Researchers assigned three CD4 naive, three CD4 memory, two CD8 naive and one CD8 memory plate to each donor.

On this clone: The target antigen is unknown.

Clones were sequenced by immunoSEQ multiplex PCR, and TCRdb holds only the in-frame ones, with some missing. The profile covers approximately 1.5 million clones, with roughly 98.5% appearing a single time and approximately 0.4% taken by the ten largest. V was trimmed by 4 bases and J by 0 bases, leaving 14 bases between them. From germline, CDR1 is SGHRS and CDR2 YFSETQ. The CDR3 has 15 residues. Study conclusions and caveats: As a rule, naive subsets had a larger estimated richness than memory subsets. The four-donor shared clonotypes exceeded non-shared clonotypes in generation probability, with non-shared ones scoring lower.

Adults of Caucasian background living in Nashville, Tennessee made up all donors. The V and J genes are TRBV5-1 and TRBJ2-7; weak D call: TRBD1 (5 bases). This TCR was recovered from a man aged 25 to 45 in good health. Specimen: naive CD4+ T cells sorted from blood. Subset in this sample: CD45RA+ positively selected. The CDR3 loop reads CASSPVGRSSYEQYF. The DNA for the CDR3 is TGCGCCAGCAGCCCCGTGGGGCGTAGCTCCTACGAGCAGTACTTC.